A selection of T cell receptor beta chains follows, all from one sample in a study of metastatic and nonmetastatic thyroid tumors. TCRdb called clones again from the PCR reads with MiXCR. The sample lists approximately 8,500 clones, under 25% occurring once. The specimen was tumor tissue. The receptors were gathered from a female donor with papillary thyroid cancer or a benign thyroid nodule (not recorded which). Some clones in this sample may be carry-over from other donors' samples. CDR3s include the opening cysteine and the closing phenylalanine or tryptophan. The order of the fields is J gene, D gene, clone size, V gene, CDR3 DNA, CDR3 protein. D genes are given only for firm matches. Not every row has a clone size; where given, it reads once, few, many or a size class.

J gene: TRBJ1-1
D gene: -
clone size: -
V gene: TRBV11-2
CDR3 DNA: TGTGCCAGCAGCTTAGAGGGACACCCTGGGTTAGTGGCTGAAGCTTTCTTT
CDR3 protein: CASSLEGHPGLVAEAFF

J gene: TRBJ1-3
D gene: -
clone size: few
V gene: TRBV6-1
CDR3 DNA: TGTGCCACCAGGAGGGCAGTTGGAAACACCATATATTTT
CDR3 protein: CATRRAVGNTIYF

J gene: TRBJ1-4
D gene: -
clone size: many
V gene: TRBV7-6
CDR3 DNA: TGTGCCAGCAGCCTAGAATTGAGTAATGAAAAACTGTTTTTT
CDR3 protein: CASSLELSNEKLFF

J gene: TRBJ2-1
D gene: TRBD2
clone size: medium-sized
V gene: TRBV7-2
CDR3 DNA: TGTGCCAGCAGCCGAGCGAGGACTAGCGGGGCCTACAATGAGCAGTTCTTC
CDR3 protein: CASSRARTSGAYNEQFF

J gene: TRBJ2-5
D gene: -
clone size: -
V gene: TRBV11-3
CDR3 DNA: TGTGCCAGCAGCCGAGGAATGGGGGAACAAGAGACCCAGTACTTC
CDR3 protein: CASSRGMGEQETQYF

J gene: TRBJ2-2
D gene: -
clone size: few
V gene: TRBV7-8
CDR3 DNA: TGTGCCAGCAGCTTAGAAGCCCGTTCTTTGAGGACCGGGGAGCTGTTTTTT
CDR3 protein: CASSLEARSLRTGELFF

J gene: TRBJ2-7
D gene: -
clone size: many
V gene: TRBV7-9
CDR3 DNA: TGTGCCAGCAGCTTAGGGTCCCTTCTCTCCTACGAGCAGTACTTC
CDR3 protein: CASSLGSLLSYEQYF

J gene: TRBJ2-1
D gene: TRBD1
clone size: -
V gene: TRBV7-3
CDR3 DNA: TGTGCCAGCAGCTTAAGACAGGGGACCTACAATGAGCAGTTCTTC
CDR3 protein: CASSLRQGTYNEQFF

J gene: TRBJ2-1
D gene: -
clone size: many
V gene: TRBV20-1
CDR3 DNA: TGCAGTGCTAGAATCCCCAGCACCAATGAGCAGTTCTTC
CDR3 protein: CSARIPSTNEQFF

J gene: TRBJ1-5
D gene: -
clone size: -
V gene: TRBV7-2
CDR3 DNA: TGTGCCAGCAGCTTGATTAGCAATAAGCACCAGCATTTT
CDR3 protein: CASSLISNKHQHF

J gene: TRBJ2-7
D gene: -
clone size: medium-sized
V gene: TRBV20-1
CDR3 DNA: TGCAGTGCTAGTCGATACGAGCAGTACTTC
CDR3 protein: CSASRYEQYF

J gene: TRBJ1-1
D gene: -
clone size: medium-sized
V gene: TRBV7-2
CDR3 DNA: TGTGCCAGCAGCTCCTTTGGGTTTGTAGCTTTCTTT
CDR3 protein: CASSSFGFVAFF

J gene: TRBJ2-5
D gene: -
clone size: many
V gene: TRBV18
CDR3 DNA: TGTGCCAGCTCACCCCAGGGATTGCAAGAGACCCAGTACTTC
CDR3 protein: CASSPQGLQETQYF

J gene: TRBJ1-2
D gene: -
clone size: medium-sized
V gene: TRBV12-3/TRBV12-4
CDR3 DNA: TGTGCCAGCAGTTCTAGGGGTGGCTACACCTTC
CDR3 protein: CASSSRGGYTF

J gene: TRBJ1-1
D gene: -
clone size: -
V gene: TRBV5-1
CDR3 DNA: TGCGCCAGCAGCTTGTGGGCAGGCCCTATGAACACTGAAGCTTTCTTT
CDR3 protein: CASSLWAGPMNTEAFF

J gene: TRBJ2-2
D gene: -
clone size: many
V gene: TRBV7-8
CDR3 DNA: TGTGCCAGCAGCTTAGCTATCCGGGTCACCGGGGAGCTGTTTTTT
CDR3 protein: CASSLAIRVTGELFF

J gene: TRBJ1-6
D gene: -
clone size: many
V gene: TRBV7-2
CDR3 DNA: TGTGCCAGCACAGAGTGGGGGGGGGCCTGGGGGAATTCACCCCTCCACTTT
CDR3 protein: CASTEWGGAWGNSPLHF

J gene: TRBJ2-7
D gene: TRBD1
clone size: once
V gene: TRBV18
CDR3 DNA: TGTGCCATCCCACCACTGGGACAGGACTACGAGCAGTACTTC
CDR3 protein: CAIPPLGQDYEQYF

J gene: TRBJ2-1
D gene: -
clone size: few
V gene: TRBV6-1
CDR3 DNA: TGTGCCAGCAGCCCATCTCCACGTGCCTACAATGAGCAGTTCTTC
CDR3 protein: CASSPSPRAYNEQFF

J gene: TRBJ2-5
D gene: -
clone size: -
V gene: TRBV20-1
CDR3 DNA: TGCAGTGCAAGGAATAGAGGGAGTTTCGAGACCCAGTACTTC
CDR3 protein: CSARNRGSFETQYF

J gene: TRBJ2-3
D gene: -
clone size: -
V gene: TRBV6-1
CDR3 DNA: TGTGCCAGCCCGGCGGACATCACAGATACTCAGTATTTT
CDR3 protein: CASPADITDTQYF

J gene: TRBJ2-1
D gene: -
clone size: -
V gene: TRBV15
CDR3 DNA: TGTGCCACCAGCAGAGTTCGTTGGGGGTATCGGCAGTTCTTC
CDR3 protein: CATSRVRWGYRQFF

J gene: TRBJ2-7
D gene: -
clone size: medium-sized
V gene: TRBV11-2
CDR3 DNA: TGTGCCAGCAGCTTAGGGGCCGGTGCCTACGAGCAGTACTTC
CDR3 protein: CASSLGAGAYEQYF

J gene: TRBJ2-2
D gene: TRBD1
clone size: -
V gene: TRBV20-1
CDR3 DNA: TGCAGTGCTAGAGATGGGGCAGGGGGCTTCGGGGAGCTGTTTTTT
CDR3 protein: CSARDGAGGFGELFF

J gene: TRBJ2-5
D gene: -
clone size: many
V gene: TRBV7-9
CDR3 DNA: TGTGCCAGCAGCTTACGGCGGGCACACCAAGAGACCCAGTACTTC
CDR3 protein: CASSLRRAHQETQYF

J gene: TRBJ1-1
D gene: -
clone size: -
V gene: TRBV5-1
CDR3 DNA: TGCGCCAGCAGCCTCGGAGGGCCCGCGGGTGAAGCTTTCTTT
CDR3 protein: CASSLGGPAGEAFF

J gene: TRBJ2-5
D gene: TRBD1
clone size: many
V gene: TRBV7-6
CDR3 DNA: TGTGCCAGCAGCACTGGGACAGTCGAGTACTTC
CDR3 protein: CASSTGTVEYF

J gene: TRBJ2-5
D gene: TRBD2
clone size: medium-sized
V gene: TRBV6-1
CDR3 DNA: TGTGCCAGCAGCCGGGGACTAGCGGGGGAATCTACCCAGTACTTC
CDR3 protein: CASSRGLAGESTQYF

J gene: TRBJ1-2
D gene: TRBD1
clone size: -
V gene: TRBV20-1
CDR3 DNA: TGCAGTGCTACACGGAACAGGGGGAACTATGGCTACAACTTC
CDR3 protein: CSATRNRGNYGYNF

J gene: TRBJ2-1
D gene: -
clone size: -
V gene: TRBV6-2/TRBV6-3
CDR3 DNA: TGTGCCAGCAGCCCCCCCGGTCCCATAGCGTCGGAAGCGAAGTTCTTC
CDR3 protein: CASSPPGPIASEAKFF

J gene: TRBJ2-1
D gene: TRBD2
clone size: many
V gene: TRBV19
CDR3 DNA: TGTGCCAGTAGGACGGGACTAGCGGGAACCAATGAGCAGTTCTTC
CDR3 protein: CASRTGLAGTNEQFF

J gene: TRBJ2-1
D gene: -
clone size: medium-sized
V gene: TRBV7-2
CDR3 DNA: TGTGCCAGCAGCGCCGGGACGTCCTACAATGAGCAGTTCTTC
CDR3 protein: CASSAGTSYNEQFF

J gene: TRBJ1-3
D gene: -
clone size: few
V gene: TRBV28
CDR3 DNA: TGTGCCAGCAGTCCAGCCGGGGGCTTTGCTGGAAACACCATATATTTT
CDR3 protein: CASSPAGGFAGNTIYF